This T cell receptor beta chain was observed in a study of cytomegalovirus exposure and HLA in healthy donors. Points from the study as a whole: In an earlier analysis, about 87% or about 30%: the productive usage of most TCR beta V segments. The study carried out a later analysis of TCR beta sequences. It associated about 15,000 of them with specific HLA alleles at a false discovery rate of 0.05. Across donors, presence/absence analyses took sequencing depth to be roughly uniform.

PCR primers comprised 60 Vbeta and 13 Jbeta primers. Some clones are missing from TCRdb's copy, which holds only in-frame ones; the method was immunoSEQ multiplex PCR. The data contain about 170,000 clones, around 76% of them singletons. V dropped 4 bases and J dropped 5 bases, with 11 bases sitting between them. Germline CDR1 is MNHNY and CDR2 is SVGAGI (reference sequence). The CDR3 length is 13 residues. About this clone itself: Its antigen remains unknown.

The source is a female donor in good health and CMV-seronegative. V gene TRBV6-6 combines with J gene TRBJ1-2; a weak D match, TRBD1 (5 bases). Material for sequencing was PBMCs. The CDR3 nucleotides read TGTGCCAGCAGTTCCGCAGGGATTTATGGCTACACCTTC. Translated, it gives CASSSAGIYGYTF.